This T cell receptor beta chain stems from a study of blood T cells in healthy people across ages. A few counts support this clonotype. Antigen unknown. At least 5 micrograms of total RNA were extracted per sample. The authors ran a second PCR of about 7 to 12 cycles using a sample-barcoded 5' primer and a J-beta primer mix. TCRdb reprocessed the 5' RACE reads with MiXCR, giving one entry per CDR3 protein. The sample lists approximately 800,000 distinct CDR3 sequences; nearly 60% were seen once. The CDR3 is 12 residues long. Trimming left V 2 bases short and J 3 bases short, with 8 bases between. The germline gives CDR1 SQVTM, CDR2 ANQGSEA. Study results and caveats: Unsorted PBMCs ruled out conclusive naive versus antigen-experienced comparison.

This clonotype was sampled from a man aged 30 to 39 in good health. Sequencing was done on a sample of blood. The V and J genes are TRBV29-1 and TRBJ2-7; possible D gene TRBD1, 5 bases. This chain's CDR3 is CSVESDSYEQYF. Here the CDR3 DNA reads TGCAGCGTTGAATCCGACAGCTACGAGCAGTACTTC.